This T cell receptor (beta chain) was observed in a study of blood T cell repertoires in COVID-19. TCRdb's copy holds only in-frame clones and misses some; the assay was immunoSEQ multiplex PCR. Among hundreds of thousands of clones, more than 75% were seen once, and the ten largest hold over 7%. This clone was detected once. The CDR3 sequence is 14 residues long. V shed 3 bases, J shed 0 bases, and the junction held 1 base outside the gene matches. Germline V CDR1 and CDR2: MDHEN, SYDVKM. The sequencing sample was made of PBMCs or T cells enriched from blood (not recorded which). This sequence was found in a woman aged 40 to 49 with acute COVID-19. The genes are TRBV28 and TRBJ2-5, with TRBD1 matching 7 bases. The CDR3 spells CASSLGQYQETQYF. CDR3 DNA: TGTGCCAGCAGTTTGGGACAGTACCAAGAGACCCAGTACTTC.